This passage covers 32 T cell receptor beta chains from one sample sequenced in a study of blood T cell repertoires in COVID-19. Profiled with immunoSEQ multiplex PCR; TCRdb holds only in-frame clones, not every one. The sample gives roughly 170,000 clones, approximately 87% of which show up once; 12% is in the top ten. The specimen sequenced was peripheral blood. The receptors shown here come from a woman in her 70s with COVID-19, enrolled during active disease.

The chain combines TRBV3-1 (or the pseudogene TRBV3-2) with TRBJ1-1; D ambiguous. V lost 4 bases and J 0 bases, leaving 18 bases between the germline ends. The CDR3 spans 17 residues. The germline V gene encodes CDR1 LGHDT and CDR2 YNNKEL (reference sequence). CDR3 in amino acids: CASSPLRQFDMNTEAFF. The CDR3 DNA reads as TGTGCCAGCAGCCCGCTCCGGCAGTTCGACATGAACACTGAAGCTTTCTTT.

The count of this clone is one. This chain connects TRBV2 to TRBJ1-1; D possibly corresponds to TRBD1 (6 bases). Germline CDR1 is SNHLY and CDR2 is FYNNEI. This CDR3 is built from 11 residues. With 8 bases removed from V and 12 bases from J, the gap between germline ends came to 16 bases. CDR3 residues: CASPRGAGSFF. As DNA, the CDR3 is TGTGCCAGCCCCCGGGGGGCTGGGTCTTTCTTT.

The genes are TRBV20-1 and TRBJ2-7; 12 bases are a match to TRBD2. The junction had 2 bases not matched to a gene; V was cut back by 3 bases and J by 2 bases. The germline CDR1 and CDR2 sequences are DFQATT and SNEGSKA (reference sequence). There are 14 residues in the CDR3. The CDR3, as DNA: TGCAGTGCTAGTGCTAGCGGGAGGGCCTACGAGCAGTACTTC. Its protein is CSASASGRAYEQYF.

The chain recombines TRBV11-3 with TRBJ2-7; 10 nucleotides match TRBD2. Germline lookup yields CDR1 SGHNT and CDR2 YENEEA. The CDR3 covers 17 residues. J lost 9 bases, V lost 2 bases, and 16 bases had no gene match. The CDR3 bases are TGTGCCAGCAGCTTACGTGGGGGGTCTCGTACTAGCGGGACGCAGTACTTC. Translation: CASSLRGGSRTSGTQYF.

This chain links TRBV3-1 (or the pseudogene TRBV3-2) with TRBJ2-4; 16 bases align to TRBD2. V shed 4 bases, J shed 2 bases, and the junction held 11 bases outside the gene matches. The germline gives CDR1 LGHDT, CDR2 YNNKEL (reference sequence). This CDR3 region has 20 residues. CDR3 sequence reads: CASSPPRLGLAGGTKNIQYF. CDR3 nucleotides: TGTGCCAGCAGCCCCCCACGACTGGGACTAGCGGGAGGGACCAAAAACATTCAGTACTTC.

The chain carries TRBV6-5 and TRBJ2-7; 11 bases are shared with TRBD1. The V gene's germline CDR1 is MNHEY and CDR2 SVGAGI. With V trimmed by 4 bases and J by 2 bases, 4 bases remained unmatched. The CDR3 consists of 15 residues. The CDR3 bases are TGTGCCAGCAGTTCCAGGACAGGGGGCCCCTACGAGCAGTACTTC. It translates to CASSSRTGGPYEQYF.

The chain's CDR3 is CASTPAGGTEAFF. The CDR3 DNA follows: TGTGCCAGCACCCCGGCAGGCGGGACTGAAGCTTTCTTT. The V gene is TRBV6-2 or TRBV6-3, the J gene TRBJ1-1; D ambiguous. V was shortened by 7 bases and J by 5 bases, with 14 bases between the two germline ends. In germline, CDR1 is MNHEY, CDR2 SVGEGT. CDR3 length equals 13 residues.

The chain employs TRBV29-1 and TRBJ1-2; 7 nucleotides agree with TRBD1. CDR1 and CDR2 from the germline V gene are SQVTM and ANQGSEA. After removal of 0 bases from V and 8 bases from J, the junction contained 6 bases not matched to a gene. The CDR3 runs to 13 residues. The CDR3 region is CSVEEEGARGYTF. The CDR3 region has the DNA TGCAGCGTTGAAGAGGAGGGGGCTAGGGGCTACACCTTC.

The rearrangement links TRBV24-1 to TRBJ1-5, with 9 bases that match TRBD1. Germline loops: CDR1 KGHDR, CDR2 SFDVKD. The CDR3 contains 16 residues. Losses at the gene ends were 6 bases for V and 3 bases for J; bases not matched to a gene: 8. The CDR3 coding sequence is TGTGCCACCAGTCCTGGGACAGGGAGAATCAATCAGCCCCAGCATTTT. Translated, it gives CATSPGTGRINQPQHF.

The DNA for the CDR3 is TGTGCCAGCAGCTTAGCGGGCACCCCCGGAAGAGAGACCCAGTACTTC. Residues: CASSLAGTPGRETQYF. This chain links TRBV7-2 with TRBJ2-5; D gene uncertain. The V gene's germline CDR1 is SGHTA and CDR2 FQGNSA. The CDR3 is 16 residues long. Trimming removed 0 bases at V and 4 bases at J, with 15 bases between.

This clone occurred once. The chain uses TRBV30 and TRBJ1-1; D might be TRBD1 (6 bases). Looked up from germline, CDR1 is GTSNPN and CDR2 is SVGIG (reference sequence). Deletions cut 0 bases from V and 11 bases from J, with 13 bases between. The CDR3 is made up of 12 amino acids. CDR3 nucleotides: TGTGCCTGGAGTGTAGCAGGGGAGAAGGCTTTCTTT. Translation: CAWSVAGEKAFF.

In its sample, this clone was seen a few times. Written as DNA, the CDR3 is TGTGCCAGCAGTTCCCCTTACAGTTACAGGGGACGTAACTATGGCTACACCTTC. Its translation: CASSSPYSYRGRNYGYTF. The genes are TRBV28 and TRBJ1-2; TRBD1 matches 7 bases. After removal of 4 bases from V and 1 base from J, the junction contained 15 bases not matched to a gene. Germline lookup yields CDR1 MDHEN and CDR2 SYDVKM. The CDR3 has 18 amino acids.

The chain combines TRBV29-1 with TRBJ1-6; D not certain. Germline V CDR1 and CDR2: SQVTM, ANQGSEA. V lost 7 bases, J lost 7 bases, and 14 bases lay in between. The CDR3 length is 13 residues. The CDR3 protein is CSAEIERNSPLHF. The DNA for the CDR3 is TGCAGCGCCGAGATAGAGAGGAATTCACCCCTCCACTTT.

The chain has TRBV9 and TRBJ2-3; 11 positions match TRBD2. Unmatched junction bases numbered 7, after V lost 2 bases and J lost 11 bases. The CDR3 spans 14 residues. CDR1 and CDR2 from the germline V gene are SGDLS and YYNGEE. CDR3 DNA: TGTGCCAGCAGCGTTAGCGGGAGGGCCGTAATGCAGTATTTT. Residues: CASSVSGRAVMQYF.

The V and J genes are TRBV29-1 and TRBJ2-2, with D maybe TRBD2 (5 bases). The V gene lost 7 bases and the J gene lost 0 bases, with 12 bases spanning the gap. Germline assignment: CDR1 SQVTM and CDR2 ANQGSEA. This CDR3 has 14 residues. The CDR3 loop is CSAYGSTNTGELFF. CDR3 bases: TGCAGCGCCTATGGGAGCACGAACACCGGGGAGCTGTTTTTT.

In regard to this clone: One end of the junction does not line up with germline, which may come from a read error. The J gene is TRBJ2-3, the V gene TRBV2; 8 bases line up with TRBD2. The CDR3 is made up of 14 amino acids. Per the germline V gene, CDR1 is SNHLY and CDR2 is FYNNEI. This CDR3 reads CASSQAGVADTQYF. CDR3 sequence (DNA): TGTGCCAGCAGTCAAGCGGGAGTGGCAGATACGCAGTATTTT.

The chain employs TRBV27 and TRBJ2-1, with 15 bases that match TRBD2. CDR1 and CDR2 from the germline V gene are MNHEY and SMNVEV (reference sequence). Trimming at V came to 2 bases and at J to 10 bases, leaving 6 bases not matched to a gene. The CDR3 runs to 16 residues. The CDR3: CASSLAPGLAGGEQFF. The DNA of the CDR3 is TGTGCCAGCAGTTTAGCTCCGGGACTAGCGGGAGGAGAGCAGTTCTTC.

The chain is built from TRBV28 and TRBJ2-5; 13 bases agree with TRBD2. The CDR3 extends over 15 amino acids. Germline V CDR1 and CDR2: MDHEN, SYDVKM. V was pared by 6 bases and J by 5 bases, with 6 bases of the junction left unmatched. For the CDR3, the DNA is TGTGCCAGCAGACGGACTAGCGGGAGTCGGGAGACCCAGTACTTC. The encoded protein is CASRRTSGSRETQYF.

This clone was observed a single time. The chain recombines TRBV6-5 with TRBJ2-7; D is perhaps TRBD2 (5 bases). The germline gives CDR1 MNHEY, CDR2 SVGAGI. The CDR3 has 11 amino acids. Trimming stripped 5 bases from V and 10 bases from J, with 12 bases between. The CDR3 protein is CASSTGEFQYF. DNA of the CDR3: TGTGCCAGCAGTACTGGGGAGTTTCAGTACTTC.

CDR3 in amino acids: CASSQTRGNYGYTF. The CDR3 region has the DNA TGTGCCAGCAGTCAGACAAGGGGGAACTATGGCTACACCTTC. V and J are TRBV2 and TRBJ1-2; a weak D match, TRBD1 (6 bases). V was trimmed by 5 bases and J by 2 bases, leaving 12 bases between them. This CDR3 contains 14 residues. Germline values: CDR1 SNHLY, CDR2 FYNNEI.

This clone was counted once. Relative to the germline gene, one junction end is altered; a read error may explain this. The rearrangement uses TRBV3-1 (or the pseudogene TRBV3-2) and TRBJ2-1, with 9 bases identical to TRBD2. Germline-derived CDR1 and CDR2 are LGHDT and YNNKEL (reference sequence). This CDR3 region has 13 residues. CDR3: CASSQTGTSFSLF. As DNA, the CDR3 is TGTGCCAGCAGCCAAACCGGGACTAGCTTCTCTCTCTTC.

The CDR3 DNA reads TGTGCCAGCAGTGAACGGAATGAAAAACTGTTTTTT. Its translation: CASSERNEKLFF. V is TRBV6-1 and J is TRBJ1-4; D gene uncertain. Germline CDR1 MNHNS, CDR2 SASEGT. V was trimmed by 2 bases and J by 5 bases, leaving 3 bases between them. The CDR3 loop spans 12 amino acids.

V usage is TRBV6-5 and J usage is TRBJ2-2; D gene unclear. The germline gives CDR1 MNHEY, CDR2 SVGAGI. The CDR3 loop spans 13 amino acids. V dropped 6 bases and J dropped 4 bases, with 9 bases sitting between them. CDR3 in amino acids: CASSRVGTGELFF. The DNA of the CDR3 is TGTGCCAGCAGCCGGGTGGGCACCGGGGAGCTGTTTTTT.

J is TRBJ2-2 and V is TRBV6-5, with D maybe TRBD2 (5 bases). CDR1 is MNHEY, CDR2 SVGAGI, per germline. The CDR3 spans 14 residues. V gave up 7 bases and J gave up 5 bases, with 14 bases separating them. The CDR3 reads CASTINGETGELFF. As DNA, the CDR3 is TGTGCCAGCACCATTAACGGGGAAACCGGGGAGCTGTTTTTT.

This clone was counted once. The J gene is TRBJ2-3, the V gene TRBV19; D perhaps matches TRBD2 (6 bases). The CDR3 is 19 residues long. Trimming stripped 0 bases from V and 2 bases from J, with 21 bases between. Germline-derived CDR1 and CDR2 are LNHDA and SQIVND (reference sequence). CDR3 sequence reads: CASSIDLSRGAGNTDTQYF. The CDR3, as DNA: TGTGCCAGTAGTATAGATCTTTCCCGTGGAGCGGGTAACACAGATACGCAGTATTTT.

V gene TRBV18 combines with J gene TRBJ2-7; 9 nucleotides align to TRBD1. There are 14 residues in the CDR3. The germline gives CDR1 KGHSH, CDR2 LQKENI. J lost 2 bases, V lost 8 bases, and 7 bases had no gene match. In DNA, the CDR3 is TGTGCCAGCACGGAGGACAGGGGACCCTACGAGCAGTACTTC. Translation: CASTEDRGPYEQYF.

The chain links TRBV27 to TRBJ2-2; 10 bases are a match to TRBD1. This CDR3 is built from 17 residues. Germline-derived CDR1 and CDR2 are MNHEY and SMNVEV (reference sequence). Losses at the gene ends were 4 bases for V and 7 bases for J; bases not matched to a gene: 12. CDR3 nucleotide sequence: TGTGCCAGCAGTTCTTTTGGCGGGACAGGGGAACACGGGGAGCTGTTTTTT. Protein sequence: CASSSFGGTGEHGELFF.

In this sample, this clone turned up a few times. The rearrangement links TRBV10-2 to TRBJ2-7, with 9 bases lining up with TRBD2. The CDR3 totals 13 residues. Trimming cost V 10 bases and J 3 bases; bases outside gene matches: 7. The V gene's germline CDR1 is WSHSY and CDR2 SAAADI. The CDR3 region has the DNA TGCGCCACATGGACTAGCGAGTTCTACGAGCAGTACTTC. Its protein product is CATWTSEFYEQYF.

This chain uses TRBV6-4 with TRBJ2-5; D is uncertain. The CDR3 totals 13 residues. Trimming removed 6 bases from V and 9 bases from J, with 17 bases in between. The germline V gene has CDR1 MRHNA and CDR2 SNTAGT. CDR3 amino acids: CASRCPAESPQYF. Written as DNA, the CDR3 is TGTGCCAGCAGATGCCCGGCGGAGTCTCCCCAGTACTTC.

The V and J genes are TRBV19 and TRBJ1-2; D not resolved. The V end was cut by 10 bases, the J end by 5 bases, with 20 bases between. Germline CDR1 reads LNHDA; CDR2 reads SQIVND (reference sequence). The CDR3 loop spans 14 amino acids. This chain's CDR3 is CATKEPPPLYGYTF. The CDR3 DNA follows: TGTGCCACCAAAGAGCCGCCTCCCCTGTATGGCTACACCTTC.

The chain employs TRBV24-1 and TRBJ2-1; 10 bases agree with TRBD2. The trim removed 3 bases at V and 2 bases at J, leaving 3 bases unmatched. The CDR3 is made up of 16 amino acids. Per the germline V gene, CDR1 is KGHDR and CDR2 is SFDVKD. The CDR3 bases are TGTGCCACCAGTGATACCGGGACTAGCGCCTACAATGAGCAGTTCTTC. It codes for CATSDTGTSAYNEQFF.

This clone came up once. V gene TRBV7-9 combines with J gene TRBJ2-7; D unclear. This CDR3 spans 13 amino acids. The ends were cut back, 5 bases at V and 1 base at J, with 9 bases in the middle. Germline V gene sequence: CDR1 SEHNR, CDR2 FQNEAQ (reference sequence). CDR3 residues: CASSPWQSYEQYF. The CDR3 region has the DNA TGTGCCAGCAGCCCTTGGCAGTCCTACGAGCAGTACTTC.